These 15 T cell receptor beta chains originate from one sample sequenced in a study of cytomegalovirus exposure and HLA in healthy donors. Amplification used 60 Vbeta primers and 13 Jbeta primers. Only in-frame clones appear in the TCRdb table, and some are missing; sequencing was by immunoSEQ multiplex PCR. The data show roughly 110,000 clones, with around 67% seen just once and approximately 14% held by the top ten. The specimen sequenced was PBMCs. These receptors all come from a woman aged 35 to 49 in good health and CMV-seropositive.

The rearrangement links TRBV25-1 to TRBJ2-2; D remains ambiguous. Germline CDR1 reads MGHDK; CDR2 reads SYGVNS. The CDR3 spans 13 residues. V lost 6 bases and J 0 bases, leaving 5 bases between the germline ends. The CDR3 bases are TGTGCCAGCAGACAGCCGAACACCGGGGAGCTGTTTTTT. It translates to CASRQPNTGELFF. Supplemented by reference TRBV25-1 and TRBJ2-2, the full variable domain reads EADIYQTPRYLVIGTGKKITLECSQTMGHDKMYWYQQDPGMELHLIHYSYGVNSTEKGDLSSESTVSRIRTEHFPLTLESARPSHTSQYLCASRQPNTGELFFGEGSRLTVL.

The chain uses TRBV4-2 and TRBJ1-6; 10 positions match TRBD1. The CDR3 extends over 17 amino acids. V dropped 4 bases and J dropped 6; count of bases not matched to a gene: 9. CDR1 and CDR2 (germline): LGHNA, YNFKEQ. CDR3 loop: CASSPGDRGQGNSPLHF. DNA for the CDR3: TGTGCCAGCAGCCCCGGCGACAGGGGGCAAGGTAATTCACCCCTCCACTTT.

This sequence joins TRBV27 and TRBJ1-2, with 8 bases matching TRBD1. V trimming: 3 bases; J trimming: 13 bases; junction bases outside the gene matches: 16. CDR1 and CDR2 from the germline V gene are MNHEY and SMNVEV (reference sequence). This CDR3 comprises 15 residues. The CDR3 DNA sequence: TGTGCCAGCAGTTTTTCAGCTGGGGCAGGGGGCGCCCCCACCTTC. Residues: CASSFSAGAGGAPTF.

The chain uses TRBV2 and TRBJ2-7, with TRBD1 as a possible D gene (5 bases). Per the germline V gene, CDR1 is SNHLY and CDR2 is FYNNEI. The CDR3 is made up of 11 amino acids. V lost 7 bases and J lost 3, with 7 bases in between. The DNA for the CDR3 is TGTGCCAGCACCAGGGACTACGAGCAGTACTTC. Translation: CASTRDYEQYF.

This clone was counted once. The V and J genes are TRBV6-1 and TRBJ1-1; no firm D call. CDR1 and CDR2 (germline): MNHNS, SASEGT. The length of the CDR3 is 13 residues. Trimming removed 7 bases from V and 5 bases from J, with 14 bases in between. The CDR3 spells CASNWSGKTEAFF. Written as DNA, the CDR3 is TGTGCCAGCAACTGGAGCGGAAAGACTGAAGCTTTCTTT.

CDR3 region: CAWRQGAVWGYTF. Written as DNA, the CDR3 is TGTGCCTGGAGACAGGGGGCGGTTTGGGGCTACACCTTC. V is TRBV30 and J is TRBJ1-2, with 9 bases matching TRBD1. The CDR3 covers 13 residues. The J segment lost 8 bases and the V segment lost 3 bases, leaving 7 bases of the junction unmatched. Germline V CDR1 and CDR2: GTSNPN, SVGIG (reference sequence). The variable domain in full, completed from reference TRBV30 and TRBJ1-2, reads SQTIHQWPATLVQPVGSPLSLECTVEGTSNPNLYWYRQAAGRGLQLLFYSVGIGQISSEVPQNLSASRPQDRQFILSSKKLLLSDSGFYLCAWRQGAVWGYTFGSGTRLTVV.

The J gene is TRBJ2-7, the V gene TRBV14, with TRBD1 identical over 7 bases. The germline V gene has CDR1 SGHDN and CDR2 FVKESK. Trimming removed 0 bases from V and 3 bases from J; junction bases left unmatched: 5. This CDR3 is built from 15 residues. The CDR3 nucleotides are TGTGCCAGCAGCCAAGAGTTGACAGGGCGCTACGAGCAGTACTTC. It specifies CASSQELTGRYEQYF.

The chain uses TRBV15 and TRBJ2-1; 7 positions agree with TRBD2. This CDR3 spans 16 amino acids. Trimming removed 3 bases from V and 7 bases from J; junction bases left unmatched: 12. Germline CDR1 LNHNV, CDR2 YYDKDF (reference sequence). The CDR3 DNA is TGTGCCACCAGCAGGCGAGCGGGGAGCTACACAAATGAGCAGTTCTTC. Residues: CATSRRAGSYTNEQFF.

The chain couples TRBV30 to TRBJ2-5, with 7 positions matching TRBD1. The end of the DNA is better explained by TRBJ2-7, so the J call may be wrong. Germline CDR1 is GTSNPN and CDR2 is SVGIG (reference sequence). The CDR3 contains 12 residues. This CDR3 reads CACRDRPYEQYF. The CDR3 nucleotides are TGTGCCTGCCGGGACAGACCCTACGAGCAGTACTTC.

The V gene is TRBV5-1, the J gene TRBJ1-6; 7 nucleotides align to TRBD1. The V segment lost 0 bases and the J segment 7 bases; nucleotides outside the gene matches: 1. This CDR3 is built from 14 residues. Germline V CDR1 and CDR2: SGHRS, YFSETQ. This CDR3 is CASSLAGGNSPLHF. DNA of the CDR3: TGCGCCAGCAGCTTGGCAGGGGGGAATTCACCCCTCCACTTT. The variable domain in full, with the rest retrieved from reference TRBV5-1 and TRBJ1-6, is KAGVTQTPRYLIKTRGQQVTLSCSPISGHRSVSWYQQTPGQGLQFLFEYFSETQRNKGNFPGRFSGRQFSNSRSEMNVSTLELGDSALYLCASSLAGGNSPLHFGNGTRLTVT.

DNA of the CDR3: TGTGCCAGCCGGACTAACTTATACAATGAGCAGTTCTTC. This translates into CASRTNLYNEQFF. The V call is TRBV25-1, the J call TRBJ2-1; perhaps TRBD2 as D (6 bases). Germline V gene sequence: CDR1 MGHDK, CDR2 SYGVNS. The V end was cut by 8 bases, the J end by 4 bases, with 12 bases between. The CDR3 has 13 amino acids.

This CDR3 reads CASSSFGNTIYF. The CDR3, as DNA: TGTGCCAGCAGTAGCTTTGGAAACACCATATATTTT. The genes are TRBV6-5 and TRBJ1-3; no definite D call. Germline V lookup: CDR1 MNHEY, CDR2 SVGAGI. CDR3 length: 12 residues. Trimming took 5 bases from V and 3 from J, leaving 5 bases between them.

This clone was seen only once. The CDR3 DNA is TGCGCCAGCAGCCGAAGTTTGGGTCCCACGGGAGGGTCCTACGAGCAGTACTTC. Its translation is CASSRSLGPTGGSYEQYF. The chain couples TRBV4-1 to TRBJ2-7; TRBD2 agrees at 8 bases. V was clipped by 4 bases and J by 1 base; unmatched bases: 15. From germline, CDR1 is MGHRA and CDR2 YSYEKL. This CDR3 contains 18 residues.

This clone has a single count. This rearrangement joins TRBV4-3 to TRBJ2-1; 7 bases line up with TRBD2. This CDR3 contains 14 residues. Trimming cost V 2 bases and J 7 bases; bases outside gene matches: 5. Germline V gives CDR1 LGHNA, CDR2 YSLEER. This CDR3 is CASSQTGGGNEQFF. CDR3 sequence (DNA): TGCGCCAGCAGCCAAACGGGCGGGGGTAATGAGCAGTTCTTC.

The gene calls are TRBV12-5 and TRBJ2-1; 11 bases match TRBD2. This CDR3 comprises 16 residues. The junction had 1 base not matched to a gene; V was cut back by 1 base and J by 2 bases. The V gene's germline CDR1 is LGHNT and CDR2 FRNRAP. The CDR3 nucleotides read TGTGCTAGTGGTTTGGGACTAGCGGGGCCCTACAATGAGCAGTTCTTC. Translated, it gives CASGLGLAGPYNEQFF.